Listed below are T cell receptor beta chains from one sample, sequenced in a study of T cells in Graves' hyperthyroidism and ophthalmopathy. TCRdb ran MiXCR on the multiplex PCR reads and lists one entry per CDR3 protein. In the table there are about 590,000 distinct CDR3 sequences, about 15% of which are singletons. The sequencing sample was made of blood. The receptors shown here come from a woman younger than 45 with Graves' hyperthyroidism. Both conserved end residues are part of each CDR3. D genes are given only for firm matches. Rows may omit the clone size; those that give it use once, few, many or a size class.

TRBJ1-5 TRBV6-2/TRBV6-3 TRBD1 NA TGTGCCAGCAGTGGGGGGACAGAGCGCCAGCCCCAGCATTTT CASSGGTERQPQHF
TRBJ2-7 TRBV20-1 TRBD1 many TGCAGTGCTACTTTAACCGGGACAGGGAATAGCGAGCAGTACTTC CSATLTGTGNSEQYF
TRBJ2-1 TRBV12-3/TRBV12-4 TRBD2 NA TGTGCCAGCACCCCTGGCGGGAGGGACTACAATGAGCAGTTCTTC CASTPGGRDYNEQFF
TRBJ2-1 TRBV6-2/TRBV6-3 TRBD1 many TGTGCCAGCAGTTACGCCACCGGGGACAGAGGTAATCTGTTCTTC CASSYATGDRGNLFF
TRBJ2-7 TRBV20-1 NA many TGCAGTGCTAGAACCAGGGGAAGAGGGTACGAGCAGTACTTC CSARTRGRGYEQYF
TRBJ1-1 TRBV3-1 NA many TGTGCCAGCAGCCAAGTCCTGGGGGCTGACACTGAAGCTTTCTTT CASSQVLGADTEAFF
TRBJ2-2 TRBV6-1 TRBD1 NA TGTGCCAGCAGTGAAAGACAGGGGAACACCGGGGAGCTGTTTTTT CASSERQGNTGELFF
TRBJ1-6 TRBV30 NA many TGTGCCTGGAGCCGCAATTCACCCCTCCACTTT CAWSRNSPLHF
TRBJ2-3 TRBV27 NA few TGTGCCAGCAGGGATTGGGCAGATACGCAGTATTTT CASRDWADTQYF
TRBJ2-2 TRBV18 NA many TGTGCCAGCTCACCACAAAACAGAAACACCGGGGAGCTGTTTTTT CASSPQNRNTGELFF